Below, one TCR beta chain is given with its context. Looked up from germline, CDR1 is MGHRA and CDR2 is YSYEKL. Unmatched junction bases numbered 4, after V lost 4 bases and J lost 8 bases. The CDR3 is 12 amino acids. In the original processing: Estimates of nucleated cell counts were drawn from the amplification of reference gene primers. Assay: immunoSEQ multiplex PCR; the TCRdb copy retains only in-frame clones and omits some. From that table come the V and J calls and clone size; the DNA was used to work out D and trimming. The repertoire has about 110,000 clones, 75% to 90% of them found once; the top ten carry 1.1%. The sample originates from a study of blood T cell repertoires in COVID-19. On the study more broadly: In each case, the material was cDNA or gDNA derived from T cells, B-cell-depleted T cells, or PBMCs.

This rearrangement joins TRBV4-1 to TRBJ2-7, with 8 positions matching TRBD1. The specimen was peripheral blood. The sequence was obtained from a human donor in a cohort sampled during active COVID-19. This CDR3 is CASSLPRGQQYF. Here the CDR3 DNA reads TGCGCCAGCAGCCTCCCCAGGGGGCAGCAGTACTTC.